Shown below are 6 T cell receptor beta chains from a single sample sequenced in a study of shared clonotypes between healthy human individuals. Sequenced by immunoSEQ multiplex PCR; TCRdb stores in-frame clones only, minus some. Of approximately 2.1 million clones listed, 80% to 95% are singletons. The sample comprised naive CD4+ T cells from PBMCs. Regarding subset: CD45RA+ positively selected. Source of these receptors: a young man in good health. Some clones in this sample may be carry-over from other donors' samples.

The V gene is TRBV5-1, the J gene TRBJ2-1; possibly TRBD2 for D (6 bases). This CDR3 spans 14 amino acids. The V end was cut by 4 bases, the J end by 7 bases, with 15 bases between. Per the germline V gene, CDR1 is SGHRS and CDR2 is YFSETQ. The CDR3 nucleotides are TGCGCCAGCAGCCTCCAACGACTAGTGAATGAGCAGTTCTTC. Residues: CASSLQRLVNEQFF.

The CDR3 protein is CASSTGAGGEKLFF. CDR3 DNA: TGTGCCAGCAGTACGGGGGCGGGTGGTGAAAAACTGTTTTTT. The chain combines TRBV2 with TRBJ1-4; TRBD1 is a possible D gene (6 bases). This CDR3 has 14 amino acids. With 5 bases removed from V and 7 bases from J, the gap between germline ends came to 14 bases. Germline-derived CDR1 and CDR2 are SNHLY and FYNNEI.

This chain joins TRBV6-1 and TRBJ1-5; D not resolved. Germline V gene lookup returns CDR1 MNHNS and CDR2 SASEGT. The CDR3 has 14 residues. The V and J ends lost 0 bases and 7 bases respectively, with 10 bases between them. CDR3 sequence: CASSEAKATQPQHF. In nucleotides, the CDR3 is TGTGCCAGCAGTGAAGCTAAGGCGACGCAGCCCCAGCATTTT.

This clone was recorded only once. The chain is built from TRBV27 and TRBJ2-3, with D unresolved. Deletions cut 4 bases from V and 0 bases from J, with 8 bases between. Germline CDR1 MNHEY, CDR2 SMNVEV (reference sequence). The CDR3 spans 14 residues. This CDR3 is CASSYRPSTDTQYF. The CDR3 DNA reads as TGTGCCAGCAGTTACCGCCCTAGCACAGATACGCAGTATTTT.

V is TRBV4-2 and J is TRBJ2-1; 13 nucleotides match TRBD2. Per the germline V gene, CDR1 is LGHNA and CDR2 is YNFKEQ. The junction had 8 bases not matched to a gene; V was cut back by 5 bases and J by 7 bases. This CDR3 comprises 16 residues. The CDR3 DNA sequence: TGTGCCAGCAGCTCACGGACTAGCGGGAGCAATAATGAGCAGTTCTTC. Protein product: CASSSRTSGSNNEQFF.

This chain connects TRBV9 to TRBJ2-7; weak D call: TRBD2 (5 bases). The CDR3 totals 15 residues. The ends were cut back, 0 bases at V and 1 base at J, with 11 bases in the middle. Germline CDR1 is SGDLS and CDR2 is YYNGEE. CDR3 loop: CASSVGETISYEQYF. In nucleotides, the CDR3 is TGTGCCAGCAGCGTAGGGGAGACAATTTCCTACGAGCAGTACTTC.